This T cell receptor (beta chain) was profiled in a study of cytomegalovirus exposure and HLA in healthy donors. In this sample, this clone turned up once. The germline V gene encodes CDR1 MNHEY and CDR2 SMNVEV (reference sequence). This CDR3 has 16 residues. Trimming took 4 bases from V and 5 from J; bases not matched to a gene: 13. It was with 60 Vbeta and 13 Jbeta primers that the PCR ran. Clones were read by immunoSEQ multiplex PCR, and TCRdb kept only the in-frame ones, dropping some. The top ten hold roughly 5.3% of the sample, which has about 62,000 clones, about four fifths seen once. The specimen sequenced was PBMCs. The rearrangement links TRBV27 to TRBJ2-5; 7 nucleotides align to TRBD1. The sequence derives from a woman in her thirties in good health and CMV-seronegative. The CDR3 sequence is CASSSGQPGMRETQYF. In DNA, the CDR3 is TGTGCCAGCAGTTCGGGACAGCCCGGAATGCGGGAGACCCAGTACTTC.